One sample yielded the 22 T cell receptor beta chains listed below, sequenced in a study of T cell responses to AZD1222 COVID-19 vaccine. Sequencing was performed with immunoSEQ multiplex PCR; in TCRdb, only in-frame clones are kept and a portion is missing. The sample records about 120,000 clones, around 90% being singletons. The specimen was peripheral blood, collected 28 days after the second dose of the MenACWY control vaccine. These TCRs come from an adult who received the MenACWY meningococcal vaccine as a control.

The V and J genes are TRBV2 and TRBJ1-3; unclear D gene. V was trimmed by 0 bases and J by 0 bases, leaving 6 bases between them. CDR1 is SNHLY, CDR2 FYNNEI, per germline. This CDR3 spans 15 amino acids. CDR3 protein: CASSEASLSGNTIYF. The DNA of the CDR3 is TGTGCCAGCAGTGAAGCGTCACTCTCTGGAAACACCATATATTTT.

This chain connects TRBV2 to TRBJ1-5; D is ambiguous. Germline V gives CDR1 SNHLY, CDR2 FYNNEI. V dropped 4 bases and J dropped 3 bases, with 4 bases sitting between them. The CDR3 runs to 12 residues. The CDR3 DNA is TGTGCCAGCAGTGGGGACAATCAGCCCCAGCATTTT. Translated, it gives CASSGDNQPQHF.

J is TRBJ2-7 and V is TRBV5-5, with 8 bases aligning to TRBD1. CDR1 SGHKS and CDR2 YYEKEE come from the germline V gene (reference sequence). The CDR3 has 15 amino acids. V was clipped by 1 base and J by 0 bases; unmatched bases: 3. This CDR3 is CASSLRQGSSYEQYV. Here the CDR3 DNA reads TGTGCCAGCAGCTTGCGACAGGGGAGCTCCTACGAGCAGTACGTC.

The J gene is TRBJ1-5, the V gene TRBV7-8; 8 positions match TRBD1. Germline CDR1 reads SGHVS; CDR2 reads FQNEAQ. The CDR3 extends over 17 amino acids. J lost 2 bases, V lost 1 base, and 7 bases had no gene match. CDR3 protein: CASSLGGQGAGNQPQHF. The CDR3 DNA sequence: TGTGCCAGCAGCTTAGGGGGGCAGGGGGCTGGCAATCAGCCCCAGCATTTT.

This chain uses TRBV30 with TRBJ2-2; D ambiguous. Trimming removed 2 bases at V and 5 bases at J, with 9 bases between. CDR3 size: 13 residues. Germline assignment: CDR1 GTSNPN and CDR2 SVGIG (reference sequence). The CDR3: CAWSTRKTGELFF. The CDR3 DNA reads TGTGCCTGGAGTACGAGGAAAACCGGGGAGCTGTTTTTT.

The rearrangement joins TRBV28 to TRBJ2-1; D not certain. The CDR3 length is 16 residues. The germline V gene has CDR1 MDHEN and CDR2 SYDVKM. Trimming took 5 bases from V and 0 from J, leaving 14 bases between them. The CDR3 sequence is CASSPLAFSSYNEQFF. The CDR3 region has the DNA TGTGCCAGCAGTCCCCTCGCTTTCAGCTCCTACAATGAGCAGTTCTTC. Looking up the rest from reference TRBV28 and TRBJ2-1 gives the full variable domain: DVKVTQSSRYLVKRTGEKVFLECVQDMDHENMFWYRQDPGLGLRLIYFSYDVKMKEKGDIPEGYSVSREKKERFSLILESASTNQTSMYLCASSPLAFSSYNEQFFGPGTRLTVL.

V gene TRBV13 combines with J gene TRBJ2-2; D possibly corresponds to TRBD1 (6 bases). From germline, CDR1 is PRHDT and CDR2 FYEKMQ (reference sequence). The CDR3 contains 16 residues. The V end lost 1 base, the J end lost 3 bases, and 12 bases lay between the germline ends. This CDR3 reads CASSLDVTGDTGELFF. CDR3 bases: TGTGCCAGCAGCTTAGATGTGACAGGAGACACCGGGGAGCTGTTTTTT.

V usage is TRBV5-4 and J usage is TRBJ2-2; 13 bases fit TRBD2. Trimming cost V 4 bases and J 5 bases; bases outside gene matches: 5. This CDR3 is built from 16 residues. The germline V gene encodes CDR1 SGHNT and CDR2 YYREEE (reference sequence). Here the CDR3 reads CASSPGLAGRTGELFF. The CDR3 DNA is TGTGCCAGCAGCCCGGGACTAGCGGGGAGGACCGGGGAGCTGTTTTTT.

The J gene is TRBJ1-1, the V gene TRBV18; D unresolved. Germline V gives CDR1 KGHSH, CDR2 LQKENI. V was pared by 3 bases and J by 0 bases, with 5 bases between. This CDR3 spans 13 amino acids. In nucleotides, the CDR3 is TGTGCCAGCTCACCCGGGCTGAACACTGAAGCTTTCTTT. Its protein is CASSPGLNTEAFF.

The chain carries TRBV2 and TRBJ2-6; 10 positions agree with TRBD1. Germline CDR1 SNHLY, CDR2 FYNNEI. CDR3 length equals 19 residues. The trim removed 6 bases at V and 0 bases at J, leaving 11 bases unmatched. For the CDR3, the DNA is TGTGCCAGCAGCTATAGACCGGGACAGGGGATCTCTGGGGCCAACGTCCTGACTTTC. Its protein product is CASSYRPGQGISGANVLTF.

The V call is TRBV28, the J call TRBJ1-1; TRBD1 aligns across 8 bases. After removal of 1 base from V and 0 bases from J, the junction contained 7 bases not matched to a gene. Germline V lookup: CDR1 MDHEN, CDR2 SYDVKM. This CDR3 region has 17 residues. This chain's CDR3 is CASSLSAAGGMNTEAFF. CDR3 DNA: TGTGCCAGCAGTTTATCAGCGGCAGGGGGCATGAACACTGAAGCTTTCTTT.

The chain combines TRBV5-5 with TRBJ2-4; D remains ambiguous. Germline values: CDR1 SGHKS, CDR2 YYEKEE (reference sequence). The CDR3 has 14 amino acids. Trimming took 0 bases from V and 5 from J, leaving 9 bases between them. The DNA of the CDR3 is TGTGCCAGCAGCTTGGTCTCCCAGCAAAACATTCAGTACTTC. Residues: CASSLVSQQNIQYF.

The chain is built from TRBV10-1 and TRBJ2-2, with a weak D call TRBD1 (5 bases). Germline loops: CDR1 WNHNN, CDR2 SYGVQD (reference sequence). V lost 6 bases and J 4 bases, leaving 9 bases between the germline ends. CDR3 length: 13 residues. CDR3 protein: CASSKDSTGELFF. The CDR3 DNA reads as TGCGCCAGCAGCAAAGACAGCACCGGGGAGCTGTTTTTT.

The gene calls are TRBV28 and TRBJ1-5; TRBD1 might be the D (6 bases). V gave up 0 bases and J gave up 0 bases, with 24 bases separating them. The length of the CDR3 is 21 residues. Per germline, CDR1 MDHEN and CDR2 SYDVKM. The CDR3 DNA reads TGTGCCAGCAGTTTATGGTGGGGGGGCCCAGCATATAACTTTAGCAATCAGCCCCAGCATTTT. This gives the protein CASSLWWGGPAYNFSNQPQHF.

The rearrangement uses TRBV19 and TRBJ2-5; the D call may be TRBD1 or TRBD2 (5 bases each). The ends were cut back, 3 bases at V and 4 bases at J, with 12 bases in the middle. CDR1 is LNHDA and CDR2 is SQIVND in the germline V gene (reference sequence). There are 14 residues in the CDR3. CDR3 nucleotide sequence: TGTGCCAGTAGTATTGCAGGGAGTAGAGAGACCCAGTACTTC. Protein product: CASSIAGSRETQYF.

V usage is TRBV10-3 and J usage is TRBJ1-2, with D possibly TRBD1 on 5 matching bases. Germline V gene data show CDR1 as ENHRY and CDR2 as SYGVKD. The length of the CDR3 is 11 residues. V lost 4 bases, J lost 8 bases, and 8 bases lay in between. CDR3 sequence reads: CAISAGSGYTF. The CDR3 DNA sequence: TGTGCCATCAGTGCAGGGTCGGGCTACACCTTC.

J is TRBJ2-2 and V is TRBV7-6, with 10 nucleotides matching TRBD2. Germline V gene sequence: CDR1 SGHVS, CDR2 FNYEAQ. The CDR3 sequence is 16 residues long. Trimming took 3 bases from V and 1 from J; bases not matched to a gene: 2. The CDR3 DNA follows: TGTGCCAGCAGCTTTATAGCGGGGGGGAACACCGGGGAGCTGTTTTTT. It is translated as CASSFIAGGNTGELFF.

The rearrangement links TRBV18 to TRBJ1-4; maybe TRBD1 (5 bases). CDR3 length: 13 amino acids. The germline V gene encodes CDR1 KGHSH and CDR2 LQKENI. The V end was cut by 5 bases, the J end by 4 bases, with 8 bases between. CDR3: CASSWGRNEKLFF. The CDR3 nucleotides read TGTGCCAGCTCATGGGGCCGTAATGAAAAACTGTTTTTT.

This clone was detected once. V and J are TRBV19 and TRBJ2-3; D ambiguous. The CDR3 has 14 residues. The ends were cut back, 0 bases at V and 3 bases at J, with 7 bases in the middle. Germline V CDR1 and CDR2: LNHDA, SQIVND (reference sequence). This chain's CDR3 is CASSIDLRTDTQYF. DNA of the CDR3: TGTGCCAGTAGTATAGATCTTAGGACAGATACGCAGTATTTT.

The gene calls are TRBV7-6 and TRBJ2-1, with no clear D. The CDR3 totals 12 residues. Germline CDR1 is SGHVS and CDR2 is FNYEAQ. V was trimmed by 5 bases and J by 3 bases, leaving 5 bases between them. The CDR3 spells CASSGDYNEQFF. The CDR3, as DNA: TGTGCCAGCAGCGGAGACTACAATGAGCAGTTCTTC.

The chain links TRBV21-1 to TRBJ2-5. TRBV21-1 is described as a pseudogene. The CDR3 consists of 14 residues. The CDR3 loop reads CASSKERLRETQYF. CDR3 coding DNA: TGTGCCAGCAGCAAAGAACGGCTGCGAGAGACCCAGTACTTC.

This clone was detected a few times. The V gene is TRBV6-5, the J gene TRBJ1-2; 7 positions agree with TRBD1. The V and J ends lost 5 bases and 5 bases, in that order; junction bases with no gene match: 8. The CDR3 covers 14 residues. CDR1 is MNHEY and CDR2 is SVGAGI in the germline V gene. The CDR3 protein is CASSPGTEYYGYTF. The CDR3 DNA follows: TGTGCCAGCAGTCCCGGGACAGAGTATTATGGCTACACCTTC.